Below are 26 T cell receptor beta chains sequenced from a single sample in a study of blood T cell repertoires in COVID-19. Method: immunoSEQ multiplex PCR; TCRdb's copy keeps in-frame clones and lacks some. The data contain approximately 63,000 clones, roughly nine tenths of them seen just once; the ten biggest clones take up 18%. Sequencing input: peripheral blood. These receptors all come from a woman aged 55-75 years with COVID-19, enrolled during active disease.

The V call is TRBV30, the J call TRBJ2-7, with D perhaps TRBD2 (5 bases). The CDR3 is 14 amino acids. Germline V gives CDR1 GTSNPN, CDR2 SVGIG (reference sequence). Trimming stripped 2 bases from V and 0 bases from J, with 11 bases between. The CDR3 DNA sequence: TGTGCCTGGAGTAGGACGGGAACCTCCTACGAGCAGTACTTC. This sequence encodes CAWSRTGTSYEQYF.

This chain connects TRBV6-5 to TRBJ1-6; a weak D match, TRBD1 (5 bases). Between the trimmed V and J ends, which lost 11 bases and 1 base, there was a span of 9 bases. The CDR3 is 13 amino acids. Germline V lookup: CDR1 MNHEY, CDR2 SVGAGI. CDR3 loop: CAGRGSYNSPLHF. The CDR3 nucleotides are TGTGCCGGGAGGGGTTCCTATAATTCACCCCTCCACTTT.

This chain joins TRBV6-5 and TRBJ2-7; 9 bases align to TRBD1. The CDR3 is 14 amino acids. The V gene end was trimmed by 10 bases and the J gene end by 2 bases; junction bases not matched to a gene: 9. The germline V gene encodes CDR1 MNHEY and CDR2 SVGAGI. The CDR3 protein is CATIRQGGAYEQYF. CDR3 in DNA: TGTGCCACCATCCGACAGGGGGGGGCCTACGAGCAGTACTTC.

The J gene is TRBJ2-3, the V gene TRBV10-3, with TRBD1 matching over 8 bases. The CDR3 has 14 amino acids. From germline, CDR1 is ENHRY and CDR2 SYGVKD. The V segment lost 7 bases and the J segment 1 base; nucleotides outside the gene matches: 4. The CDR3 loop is CAITQGAGTDTQYF. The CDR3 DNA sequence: TGTGCCATCACCCAGGGGGCGGGCACAGATACGCAGTATTTT.

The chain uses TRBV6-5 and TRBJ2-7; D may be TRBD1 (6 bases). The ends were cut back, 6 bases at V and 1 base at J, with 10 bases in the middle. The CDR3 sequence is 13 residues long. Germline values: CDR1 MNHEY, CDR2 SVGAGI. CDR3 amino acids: CASRGTSSYEQYF. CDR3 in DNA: TGTGCCAGCAGAGGGACATCTTCCTACGAGCAGTACTTC.

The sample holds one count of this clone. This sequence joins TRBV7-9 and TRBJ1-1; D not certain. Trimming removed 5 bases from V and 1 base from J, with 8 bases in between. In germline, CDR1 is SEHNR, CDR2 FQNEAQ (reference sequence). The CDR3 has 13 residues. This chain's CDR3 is CASSGDPNTEAFF. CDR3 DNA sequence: TGTGCCAGCAGCGGAGACCCGAACACTGAAGCTTTCTTT.

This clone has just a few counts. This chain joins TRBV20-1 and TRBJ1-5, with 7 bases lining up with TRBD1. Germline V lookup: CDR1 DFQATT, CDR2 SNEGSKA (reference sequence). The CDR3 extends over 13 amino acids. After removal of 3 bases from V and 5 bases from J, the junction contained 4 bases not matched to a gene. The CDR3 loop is CSASIRGYQPQHF. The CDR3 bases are TGCAGTGCTAGTATCAGGGGGTATCAGCCCCAGCATTTT.

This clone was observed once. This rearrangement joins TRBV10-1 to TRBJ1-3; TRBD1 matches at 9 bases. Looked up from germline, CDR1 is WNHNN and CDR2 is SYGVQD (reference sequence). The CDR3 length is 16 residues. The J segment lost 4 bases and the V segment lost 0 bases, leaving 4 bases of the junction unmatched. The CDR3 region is CASSESKQGAGNTIYF. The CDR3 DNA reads TGCGCCAGCAGTGAGTCTAAACAGGGGGCCGGAAACACCATATATTTT.

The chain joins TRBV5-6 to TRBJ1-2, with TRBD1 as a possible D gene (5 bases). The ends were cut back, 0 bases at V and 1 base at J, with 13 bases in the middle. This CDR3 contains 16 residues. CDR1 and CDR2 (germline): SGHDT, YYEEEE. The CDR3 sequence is CASSLVGQVINYGYTF. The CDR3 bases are TGTGCCAGCAGCTTGGTGGGGCAGGTCATTAACTATGGCTACACCTTC.

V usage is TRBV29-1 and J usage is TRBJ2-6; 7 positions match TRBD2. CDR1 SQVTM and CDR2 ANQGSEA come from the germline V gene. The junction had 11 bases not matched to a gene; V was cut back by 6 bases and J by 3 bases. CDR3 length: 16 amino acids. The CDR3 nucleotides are TGCAGCGTCGGGGATTGGAGGACTAGTGGGGCCAACGTCCTGACTTTC. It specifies CSVGDWRTSGANVLTF.

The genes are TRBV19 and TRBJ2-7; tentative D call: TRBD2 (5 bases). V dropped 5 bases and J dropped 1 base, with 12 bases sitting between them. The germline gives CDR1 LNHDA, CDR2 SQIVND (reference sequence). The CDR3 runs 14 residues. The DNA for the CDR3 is TGTGCCAGTAGTCCCCGGACTGATTCCTACGAGCAGTACTTC. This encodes CASSPRTDSYEQYF.

CDR3 region: CAWSQDSRNQPQHF. The CDR3 DNA reads as TGTGCCTGGAGCCAAGACAGCCGCAATCAGCCCCAGCATTTT. The genes are TRBV30 and TRBJ1-5; perhaps TRBD1 as D (5 bases). V was trimmed by 3 bases and J by 2 bases, leaving 11 bases between them. The CDR3 extends over 14 amino acids. The germline gives CDR1 GTSNPN, CDR2 SVGIG (reference sequence). The entire variable domain, with the rest obtained from reference TRBV30 and TRBJ1-5, is as follows: SQTIHQWPATLVQPVGSPLSLECTVEGTSNPNLYWYRQAAGRGLQLLFYSVGIGQISSEVPQNLSASRPQDRQFILSSKKLLLSDSGFYLCAWSQDSRNQPQHFGDGTRLSIL.

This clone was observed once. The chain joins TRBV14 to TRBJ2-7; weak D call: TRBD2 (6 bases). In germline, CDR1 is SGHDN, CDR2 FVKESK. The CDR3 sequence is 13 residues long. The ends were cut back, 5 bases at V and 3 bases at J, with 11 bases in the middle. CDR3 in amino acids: CASSLGLIYEQYF. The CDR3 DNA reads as TGTGCCAGCAGCTTGGGACTGATCTACGAGCAGTACTTC.

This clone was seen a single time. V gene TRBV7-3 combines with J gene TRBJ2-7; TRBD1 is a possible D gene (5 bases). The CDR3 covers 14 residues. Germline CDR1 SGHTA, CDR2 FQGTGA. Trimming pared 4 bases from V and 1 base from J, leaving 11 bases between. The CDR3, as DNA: TGTGCCAGCAGCTCGACAGACGGGTCCTACGAGCAGTACTTC. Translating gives CASSSTDGSYEQYF.

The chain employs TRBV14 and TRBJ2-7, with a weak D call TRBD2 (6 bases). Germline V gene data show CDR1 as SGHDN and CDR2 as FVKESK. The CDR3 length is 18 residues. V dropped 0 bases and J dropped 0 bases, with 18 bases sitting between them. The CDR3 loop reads CASSQDGILAPISYEQYF. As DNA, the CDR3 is TGTGCCAGCAGCCAAGACGGAATACTAGCTCCCATCTCCTACGAGCAGTACTTC.

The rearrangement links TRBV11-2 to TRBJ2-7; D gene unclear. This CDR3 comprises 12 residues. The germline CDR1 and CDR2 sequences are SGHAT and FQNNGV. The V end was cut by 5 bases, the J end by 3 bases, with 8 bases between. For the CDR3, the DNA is TGTGCCAGCAGCCCACGAGGCTACGAGCAGTACTTC. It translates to CASSPRGYEQYF.

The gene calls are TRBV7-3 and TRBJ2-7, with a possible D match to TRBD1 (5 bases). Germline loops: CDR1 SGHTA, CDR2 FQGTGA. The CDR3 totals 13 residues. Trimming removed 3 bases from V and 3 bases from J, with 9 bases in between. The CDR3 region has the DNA TGTGCCAGCAGCTTTGACAGACACTACGAGCAGTACTTC. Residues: CASSFDRHYEQYF. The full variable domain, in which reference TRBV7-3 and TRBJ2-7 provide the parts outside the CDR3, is GAGVSQTPSNKVTEKGKYVELRCDPISGHTALYWYRQSLGQGPEFLIYFQGTGAADDSGLPNDRFFAVRPEGSVSTLKIQRTERGDSAVYLCASSFDRHYEQYFGPGTRLTVT.

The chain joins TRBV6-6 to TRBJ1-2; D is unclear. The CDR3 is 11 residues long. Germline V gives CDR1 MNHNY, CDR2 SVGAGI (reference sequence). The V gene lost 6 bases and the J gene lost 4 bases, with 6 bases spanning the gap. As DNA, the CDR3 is TGTGCCAGCAGCCCCCGCTATGGCTACACCTTC. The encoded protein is CASSPRYGYTF.

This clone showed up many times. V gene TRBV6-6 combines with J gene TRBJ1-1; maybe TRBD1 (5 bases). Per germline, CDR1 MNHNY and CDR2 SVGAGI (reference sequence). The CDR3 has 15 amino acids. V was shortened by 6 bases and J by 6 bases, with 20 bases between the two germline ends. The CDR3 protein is CASSPARGRAAEAFF. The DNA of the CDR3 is TGTGCCAGCAGCCCAGCCCGTGGCAGGGCCGCTGAAGCTTTCTTT.

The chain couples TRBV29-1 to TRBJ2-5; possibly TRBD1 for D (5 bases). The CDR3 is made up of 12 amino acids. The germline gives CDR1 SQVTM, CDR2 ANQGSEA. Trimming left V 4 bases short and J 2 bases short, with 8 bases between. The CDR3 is CSVGRGQETQYF. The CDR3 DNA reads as TGCAGCGTTGGTAGGGGACAAGAGACCCAGTACTTC.

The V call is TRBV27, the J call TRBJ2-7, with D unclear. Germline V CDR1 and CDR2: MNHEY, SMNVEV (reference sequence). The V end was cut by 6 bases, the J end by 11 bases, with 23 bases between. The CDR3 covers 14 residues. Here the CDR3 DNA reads TGTGCCAGCAGCCCCGGTGAGGTACTCCTTTTAAAGTACTTC. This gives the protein CASSPGEVLLLKYF.

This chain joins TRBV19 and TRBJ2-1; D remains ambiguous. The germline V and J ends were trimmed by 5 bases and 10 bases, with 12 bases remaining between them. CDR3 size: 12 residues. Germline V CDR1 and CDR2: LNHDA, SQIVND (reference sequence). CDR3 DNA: TGTGCCAGTAGTTCAACCCTGGAGGAGCAGTTCTTC. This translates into CASSSTLEEQFF.

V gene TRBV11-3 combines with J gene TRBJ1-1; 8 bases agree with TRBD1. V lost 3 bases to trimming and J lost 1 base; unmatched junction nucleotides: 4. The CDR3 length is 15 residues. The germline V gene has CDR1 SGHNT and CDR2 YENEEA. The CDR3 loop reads CASSFGGQGNTEAFF. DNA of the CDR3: TGTGCCAGCAGCTTCGGAGGACAGGGGAACACTGAAGCTTTCTTT. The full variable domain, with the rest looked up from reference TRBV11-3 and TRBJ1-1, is EAGVVQSPRYKIIEKKQPVAFWCNPISGHNTLYWYLQNLGQGPELLIRYENEEAVDDSQLPKDRFSAERLKGVDSTLKIQPAELGDSAVYLCASSFGGQGNTEAFFGQGTRLTVV.

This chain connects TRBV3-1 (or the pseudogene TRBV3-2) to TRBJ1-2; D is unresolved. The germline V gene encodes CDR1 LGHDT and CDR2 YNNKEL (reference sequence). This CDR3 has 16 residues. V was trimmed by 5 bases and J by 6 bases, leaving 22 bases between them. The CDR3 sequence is CASSSLARAAWDGYTF. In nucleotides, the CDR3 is TGTGCCAGCAGCTCACTCGCGAGGGCTGCATGGGATGGCTACACCTTC.

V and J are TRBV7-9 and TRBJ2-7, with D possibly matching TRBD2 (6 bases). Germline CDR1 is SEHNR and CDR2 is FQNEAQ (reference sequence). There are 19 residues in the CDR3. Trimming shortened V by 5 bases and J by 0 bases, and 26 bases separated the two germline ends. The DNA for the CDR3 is TGTGCCAGCAGCCTAAGGAAGGGAGGCCTAGGTGGCAGCTCCTACGAGCAGTACTTC. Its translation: CASSLRKGGLGGSSYEQYF. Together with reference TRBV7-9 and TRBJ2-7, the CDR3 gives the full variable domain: DTGVSQNPRHKITKRGQNVTFRCDPISEHNRLYWYRQTLGQGPEFLTYFQNEAQLEKSRLLSDRFSAERPKGSFSTLEIQRTEQGDSAMYLCASSLRKGGLGGSSYEQYFGPGTRLTVT.

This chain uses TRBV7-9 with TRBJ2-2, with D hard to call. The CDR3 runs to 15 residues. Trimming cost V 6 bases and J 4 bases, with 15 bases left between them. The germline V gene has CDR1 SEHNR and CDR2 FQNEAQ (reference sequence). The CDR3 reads CASRRSATGTGELFF. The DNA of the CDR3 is TGTGCCAGCAGACGAAGTGCGACGGGCACCGGGGAGCTGTTTTTT.